This T cell receptor beta chain was obtained from a study of cytomegalovirus exposure and HLA in healthy donors. Germline lookup yields CDR1 KGHSH and CDR2 LQKENI. This CDR3 is built from 16 residues. J lost 2 bases, V lost 3 bases, and 8 bases had no gene match. The PCR was carried out with 60 Vbeta primers and 13 Jbeta primers. Libraries were prepared by immunoSEQ multiplex PCR; TCRdb keeps only in-frame clonotypes and omits some of them. The data contain about 120,000 clones, 77% of them singletons. This clone was picked up one time. Its antigen remains unknown. This donor had no CMV serostatus on record. Points from the study as a whole: In an earlier analysis, in 587 donors, most V segments appeared productive either ~90% or ~30% of the time. DRB1 showed the most TCR associations and HLA-C the fewest in a later analysis, as rates varied by HLA locus.

This chain connects TRBV18 to TRBJ2-7; 9 bases are shared with TRBD1. This TCR was recovered from a human donor in good health. What was sequenced was PBMCs. Here the CDR3 DNA reads TGTGCCAGCTCACCTACCGGGACAGGGAATACCTACGAGCAGTACTTC. This translates into CASSPTGTGNTYEQYF.